This entry lists 29 T cell receptor beta chains sequenced from one sample in a study of blood T cell repertoires in COVID-19. TCRdb keeps only in-frame clones here, not all; method: immunoSEQ multiplex PCR. Of roughly 190,000 clones in the sample, 65% to 85% were seen once. Sequenced input: PBMCs or T cells enriched from blood (not recorded which). Receptors were obtained from a woman aged 25 to 39 who had recovered from COVID-19.

V is TRBV6-5 and J is TRBJ2-1, with TRBD2 identical over 11 bases. The CDR3 is 16 amino acids. The germline V gene encodes CDR1 MNHEY and CDR2 SVGAGI. The J segment lost 6 bases and the V segment lost 4 bases, leaving 8 bases of the junction unmatched. The CDR3 DNA follows: TGTGCCAGCAGTTTCCGTACTAGCGGGAGAACCAATGAGCAGTTCTTC. Protein: CASSFRTSGRTNEQFF.

This sequence joins TRBV19 and TRBJ2-7; TRBD1 agrees at 12 bases. The J segment lost 5 bases and the V segment lost 6 bases, leaving 8 bases of the junction unmatched. The CDR3 contains 15 residues. Germline CDR1 and CDR2: LNHDA and SQIVND (reference sequence). CDR3 DNA sequence: TGTGCCAGTAGGGCCTTGGGACAGGGGGCTCACGAGCAGTACTTC. It encodes CASRALGQGAHEQYF.

The chain uses TRBV7-2 and TRBJ1-4; D not resolved. V lost 0 bases to trimming and J lost 5 bases, with 10 bases between them. This CDR3 contains 15 residues. Germline CDR1 and CDR2: SGHTA and FQGNSA. CDR3 loop: CASSLAADVNEKLFF. The CDR3 coding sequence is TGTGCCAGCAGCTTAGCTGCAGATGTAAATGAAAAACTGTTTTTT.

V and J are TRBV4-2 and TRBJ2-7; no firm D call. Per germline, CDR1 LGHNA and CDR2 YNFKEQ. V lost 0 bases and J 6 bases, leaving 9 bases between the germline ends. This CDR3 is built from 13 residues. Written as DNA, the CDR3 is TGTGCCAGCAGCCAAGAGGAGAGAACCGAGCAGTACTTC. Encoded protein: CASSQEERTEQYF.

V usage is TRBV4-1 and J usage is TRBJ2-1, with 8 bases aligning to TRBD2. Germline V gene data show CDR1 as MGHRA and CDR2 as YSYEKL. This CDR3 is 15 amino acids long. Unmatched junction bases numbered 1, after V lost 1 base and J lost 2 bases. The CDR3 DNA reads TGCGCCAGCAGCCAAGTTAGCGGGACCTACAATGAGCAGTTCTTC. This translates into CASSQVSGTYNEQFF.

The J gene is TRBJ1-2, the V gene TRBV7-9, with unresolved D. The germline CDR1 and CDR2 sequences are SEHNR and FQNEAQ (reference sequence). The CDR3 sequence is 13 residues long. The V end was cut by 1 base, the J end by 8 bases, with 11 bases between. CDR3 in amino acids: CASSLVMVEGYTF. In DNA form, the CDR3 reads TGTGCCAGCAGCTTAGTCATGGTAGAAGGCTACACCTTC.

The V and J genes are TRBV6-5 and TRBJ2-7, with TRBD1 identical over 9 bases. V was clipped by 0 bases and J by 7 bases; unmatched bases: 7. The CDR3 runs to 15 residues. Germline CDR1 MNHEY, CDR2 SVGAGI. CDR3 loop: CASSYSTGGPLEQYF. CDR3 bases: TGTGCCAGCAGTTACTCAACAGGGGGCCCTCTGGAGCAGTACTTC.

CDR3 DNA: TGTGCCAGCAGCAGACCTAGCGGGGGGGTTTACGAGCAGTACTTC. This gives the protein CASSRPSGGVYEQYF. V gene TRBV6-2 or TRBV6-3 combines with J gene TRBJ2-7; 12 bases agree with TRBD2. The V segment lost 6 bases and the J segment 4 bases; nucleotides outside the gene matches: 7. Per the germline V gene, CDR1 is MNHEY and CDR2 is SVGEGT. This CDR3 has 15 residues.

The V gene is TRBV28, the J gene TRBJ1-2; TRBD1 aligns across 10 bases. This CDR3 region has 15 residues. The trim removed 5 bases at V and 7 bases at J, leaving 10 bases unmatched. Germline values: CDR1 MDHEN, CDR2 SYDVKM. CDR3 DNA sequence: TGTGCCAGCAGTACCGGACAGGGGGTGATTGTTGGCTACACCTTC. This translates into CASSTGQGVIVGYTF.

This CDR3 reads CASSFKHSEQYF. CDR3 DNA sequence: TGTGCCAGCAGTTTTAAACATTCCGAGCAGTACTTC. The J gene is TRBJ2-7, the V gene TRBV28, with no clear D. Deletions cut 3 bases from V and 6 bases from J, with 9 bases between. There are 12 residues in the CDR3. From germline, CDR1 is MDHEN and CDR2 SYDVKM.

The chain is built from TRBV3-1 (or the pseudogene TRBV3-2) and TRBJ2-5, with 9 bases fitting TRBD2. The CDR3 has 16 amino acids. Looked up from germline, CDR1 is LGHDT and CDR2 is YNNKEL (reference sequence). V shed 0 bases, J shed 6 bases, and the junction held 8 bases outside the gene matches. CDR3 protein: CASSQELGGGAQTQYF. As DNA, the CDR3 is TGTGCCAGCAGCCAAGAATTAGGCGGGGGGGCACAGACCCAGTACTTC.

This chain links TRBV7-2 with TRBJ1-5; maybe TRBD1 (5 bases). Trimming took off 7 bases at V and 0 bases at J, with 13 bases between the two ends. CDR1 and CDR2 (germline): SGHTA, FQGNSA. This CDR3 comprises 15 residues. CDR3 sequence: CASTLDSNSNQPQHF. The CDR3 DNA sequence: TGTGCCAGCACCCTCGACAGCAATAGCAATCAGCCCCAGCATTTT.

The CDR3 DNA follows: TGTGCCAGCAGCCAAAAGATGGGACTAGCGGGGGGGGAGCTGTTTTTT. Protein product: CASSQKMGLAGGELFF. The rearrangement uses TRBV4-2 and TRBJ2-2; 13 bases line up with TRBD2. This CDR3 has 16 amino acids. V was pared by 2 bases and J by 8 bases, with 5 bases of the junction left unmatched. The germline V gene has CDR1 LGHNA and CDR2 YNFKEQ.

CDR3 coding DNA: TGTGCCAGCAGCCAAGTTCCCCTACCTATCAGGGATGGGAATTCACCCCTCCACTTT. This sequence encodes CASSQVPLPIRDGNSPLHF. The chain carries TRBV4-2 and TRBJ1-6; tentatively, D is TRBD1 (5 bases). The CDR3 consists of 19 residues. The germline CDR1 and CDR2 sequences are LGHNA and YNFKEQ. Between the trimmed V and J ends, which lost 1 base and 7 bases, there was a span of 23 bases.

This clone was seen once. This chain links TRBV7-9 with TRBJ2-1; TRBD2 matches at 10 bases. The germline V gene encodes CDR1 SEHNR and CDR2 FQNEAQ (reference sequence). V was clipped by 7 bases and J by 3 bases; unmatched bases: 12. The CDR3 spans 17 residues. CDR3 in amino acids: CASTSEREGLIYNEQFF. The DNA for the CDR3 is TGTGCCAGCACCTCAGAGCGGGAGGGTTTAATCTACAATGAGCAGTTCTTC.

The chain combines TRBV5-1 with TRBJ2-1, with D maybe TRBD2 (7 bases). CDR3 size: 14 residues. V gave up 4 bases and J gave up 10 bases, with 18 bases separating them. Germline values: CDR1 SGHRS, CDR2 YFSETQ. CDR3 DNA sequence: TGCGCCAGCAGCCTCATCGGGGGGCTGGGCGAGCAGTTCTTC. The encoded protein is CASSLIGGLGEQFF. Looking up the rest from reference TRBV5-1 and TRBJ2-1 gives the full variable domain: KAGVTQTPRYLIKTRGQQVTLSCSPISGHRSVSWYQQTPGQGLQFLFEYFSETQRNKGNFPGRFSGRQFSNSRSEMNVSTLELGDSALYLCASSLIGGLGEQFFGPGTRLTVL.

This clone was counted a single time. The chain is built from TRBV5-1 and TRBJ1-4, with 10 bases lining up with TRBD1. The V gene's germline CDR1 is SGHRS and CDR2 YFSETQ. The CDR3 runs 17 residues. The V gene end was trimmed by 4 bases and the J gene end by 4 bases; junction bases not matched to a gene: 10. CDR3 coding DNA: TGCGCCAGCAGCCGCGACAGGGGGCCCTTTAATAATGAAAAACTGTTTTTT. Residues: CASSRDRGPFNNEKLFF.

The chain couples TRBV2 to TRBJ1-1, with a possible D match to TRBD1 (5 bases). The V gene's germline CDR1 is SNHLY and CDR2 FYNNEI. V lost 5 bases to trimming and J lost 7 bases, with 8 bases between them. The length of the CDR3 is 11 residues. CDR3 nucleotides: TGTGCCAGCAGTACAGGCCTTGAAGCTTTCTTT. It codes for CASSTGLEAFF.

This clone was picked up one time. V and J are TRBV27 and TRBJ2-7, with 12 bases identical to TRBD2. The V gene end was trimmed by 5 bases and the J gene end by 2 bases; junction bases not matched to a gene: 4. The CDR3 spans 15 residues. CDR1 and CDR2 from the germline V gene are MNHEY and SMNVEV (reference sequence). The CDR3 loop reads CASSGLAGPTYEQYF. The CDR3 region has the DNA TGTGCCAGCAGTGGACTAGCGGGGCCCACCTACGAGCAGTACTTC.

In DNA, the CDR3 is TGTGCCAGCTCACCAGAACGGAGGAATGAGCAGTTCTTC. It translates to CASSPERRNEQFF. The rearrangement uses TRBV18 and TRBJ2-1, with D perhaps matching TRBD2 (5 bases). Germline V gene lookup returns CDR1 KGHSH and CDR2 LQKENI. Trimming removed 2 bases at V and 7 bases at J, with 9 bases between. The CDR3 is made up of 13 amino acids.

The CDR3: CASSGAPGLSDTQYF. CDR3 DNA: TGTGCCAGCAGTGGGGCCCCGGGACTCTCAGATACGCAGTATTTT. V and J are TRBV27 and TRBJ2-3; tentatively, D is TRBD2 (6 bases). V was shortened by 5 bases and J by 4 bases, with 16 bases between the two germline ends. The germline V gene encodes CDR1 MNHEY and CDR2 SMNVEV (reference sequence). The CDR3 sequence is 15 residues long.

This clone has more than one count but fewer than ten. This sequence joins TRBV7-9 and TRBJ2-2; 7 nucleotides match TRBD2. Germline assignment: CDR1 SEHNR and CDR2 FQNEAQ (reference sequence). V dropped 8 bases and J dropped 1; count of bases not matched to a gene: 7. The CDR3 is 15 residues long. CDR3 nucleotides: TGTGCCAGCTCGTTGCGGGGGAGGAACACCGGGGAGCTGTTTTTT. Its protein product is CASSLRGRNTGELFF.

The CDR3 coding sequence is TGTGCCAGCACCCCCCGGGGCAGAGGGGGTGGGACCCAGTACTTC. This codes for CASTPRGRGGGTQYF. The chain recombines TRBV28 with TRBJ2-5, with a possible D match to TRBD1 (6 bases). Germline CDR1 MDHEN, CDR2 SYDVKM. V was pared by 7 bases and J by 7 bases, with 22 bases between. CDR3 length: 15 amino acids.

The J gene is TRBJ1-3, the V gene TRBV5-1; a weak D match, TRBD1 (5 bases). The CDR3 is made up of 17 amino acids. Trimming shortened V by 1 base and J by 0 bases, and 14 bases separated the two germline ends. Germline CDR1 reads SGHRS; CDR2 reads YFSETQ. The chain's CDR3 is CASSLSQGSVSGNTIYF. The CDR3 coding sequence is TGCGCCAGCAGCTTGTCGCAGGGTTCTGTCTCTGGAAACACCATATATTTT.

In this sample, this clone turned up many times. The chain combines TRBV4-2 with TRBJ2-5; 9 bases match TRBD2. The CDR3 has 17 amino acids. Germline loops: CDR1 LGHNA, CDR2 YNFKEQ. V lost 3 bases and J lost 2; bases outside the gene matches: 10. CDR3 bases: TGTGCCAGCAGCCAGGTTACTAGCGGGCCCCTTCAAGAGACCCAGTACTTC. As protein: CASSQVTSGPLQETQYF.

The table lists this clone with a count of one. The V call is TRBV7-9, the J call TRBJ1-1; TRBD1 might be the D (5 bases). The germline gives CDR1 SEHNR, CDR2 FQNEAQ (reference sequence). V gave up 3 bases and J gave up 8 bases, with 16 bases separating them. The CDR3 consists of 14 residues. The CDR3 region is CASSLTAGRAEAFF. In DNA form, the CDR3 reads TGTGCCAGCAGCTTGACTGCAGGGCGAGCGGAAGCTTTCTTT.

This rearrangement joins TRBV20-1 to TRBJ2-5; D is undetermined. This CDR3 region has 11 residues. V dropped 3 bases and J dropped 7 bases, with 9 bases sitting between them. Germline values: CDR1 DFQATT, CDR2 SNEGSKA (reference sequence). The CDR3 here is CSARAEVTQYF. The CDR3 bases are TGCAGTGCTAGGGCCGAGGTGACCCAGTACTTC.

V gene TRBV24-1 combines with J gene TRBJ2-1, with 13 bases matching TRBD2. The CDR3 runs to 17 residues. V shed 4 bases and J 4 bases; nucleotides not matched to a gene: 6. Germline CDR1 is KGHDR and CDR2 is SFDVKD. CDR3 protein: CATSEPGLAGVYNEQFF. The CDR3 nucleotides are TGTGCCACCAGTGAACCCGGACTAGCGGGAGTTTACAATGAGCAGTTCTTC.

The chain recombines TRBV6-5 with TRBJ1-1, with TRBD1 matching over 7 bases. After removal of 5 bases from V and 3 bases from J, the junction contained 3 bases not matched to a gene. The CDR3 is made up of 13 amino acids. Looked up from germline, CDR1 is MNHEY and CDR2 is SVGAGI. CDR3 loop: CASSPQGDTEAFF. In nucleotides, the CDR3 is TGTGCCAGCAGTCCTCAGGGGGACACTGAAGCTTTCTTT.